Shown below are 16 T cell receptor beta chains from a single sample sequenced in a study of neoadjuvant anti-PD-1 for oral cavity cancer. Data came from immunoSEQ multiplex PCR; TCRdb stores just in-frame clones and leaves some out. The sample includes 40,000 to 50,000 clones, about three quarters of them seen just once. Noted time point: after neoadjuvant nivolumab, at surgical resection. This sample comprised PBMCs, obtained after nivolumab (anti-PD-1) treatment. The receptors originated from a person between 35 and 79 years old with oral cavity squamous cell carcinoma.

By sample fraction, this clone is medium-sized (0.01 to 0.1%). The V and J genes are TRBV5-6 and TRBJ1-1; the match to TRBD1 covers 8 bases. Germline values: CDR1 SGHDT, CDR2 YYEEEE. This CDR3 is 14 amino acids long. The trim removed 4 bases at V and 4 bases at J, leaving 6 bases unmatched. The CDR3 coding sequence is TGTGCCAGCAGCCTTCGACAGGGGAGCACTGAAGCTTTCTTT. This sequence encodes CASSLRQGSTEAFF. Full variable domain (remainder filled in from reference TRBV5-6 and TRBJ1-1): DAGVTQSPTHLIKTRGQQVTLRCSPKSGHDTVSWYQQALGQGPQFIFQYYEEEERQRGNFPDRFSGHQFPNYSSELNVNALLLGDSALYLCASSLRQGSTEAFFGQGTRLTVV.

This clone has just a few counts. The chain combines TRBV19 with TRBJ1-4, with D possibly being TRBD1 (6 bases). The V gene lost 9 bases and the J gene lost 0 bases, with 17 bases spanning the gap. CDR1 and CDR2 (germline): LNHDA, SQIVND (reference sequence). CDR3 size: 16 residues. This chain's CDR3 is CASQGRERATNEKLFF. The CDR3 DNA reads TGTGCCAGCCAGGGGAGAGAAAGAGCAACTAATGAAAAACTGTTTTTT.

This chain uses TRBV19 with TRBJ1-1, with a weak D call TRBD1 (5 bases). This CDR3 is 11 amino acids long. Trimming took off 5 bases at V and 8 bases at J, with 9 bases between the two ends. Germline-derived CDR1 and CDR2 are LNHDA and SQIVND (reference sequence). DNA for the CDR3: TGTGCCAGTAGTGCCAGGGCCGAAGCTTTCTTT. The encoded protein is CASSARAEAFF. Full variable domain (remainder filled in from reference TRBV19 and TRBJ1-1): DGGITQSPKYLFRKEGQNVTLSCEQNLNHDAMYWYRQDPGQGLRLIYYSQIVNDFQKGDIAEGYSVSREKKESFPLTVTSAQKNPTAFYLCASSARAEAFFGQGTRLTVV.

The CDR3: CASSPEGQRGRQPQHF. CDR3 bases: TGTGCCAGCAGCCCTGAGGGACAGAGGGGGAGGCAGCCCCAGCATTTT. V and J are TRBV7-9 and TRBJ1-5; the match to TRBD1 covers 7 bases. This CDR3 spans 16 amino acids. Per germline, CDR1 SEHNR and CDR2 FQNEAQ (reference sequence). The J segment lost 7 bases and the V segment lost 5 bases, leaving 14 bases of the junction unmatched.

In its sample, this clone was seen a few times. The V call is TRBV28, the J call TRBJ1-1, with D perhaps matching TRBD1 (5 bases). Trimming left V 7 bases short and J 1 base short, with 16 bases between. The CDR3 length is 15 residues. Germline CDR1 reads MDHEN; CDR2 reads SYDVKM. CDR3 in amino acids: CASISGGRWNTEAFF. The CDR3 DNA reads as TGTGCCAGCATCTCCGGGGGACGGTGGAACACTGAAGCTTTCTTT.

This rearrangement joins TRBV29-1 to TRBJ1-1, with 12 bases fitting TRBD1. V trimming: 2 bases; J trimming: 10 bases; junction bases outside the gene matches: 11. The CDR3 loop spans 15 amino acids. Per germline, CDR1 SQVTM and CDR2 ANQGSEA. The CDR3 DNA reads as TGCAGCGTTGAACTGGGGACAGGGGGCGTGAAGGGAGCTTTCTTT. Encoded protein: CSVELGTGGVKGAFF.

The CDR3 loop reads CASSLVGTGAYEQYF. Here the CDR3 DNA reads TGCGCCAGCAGCTTGGTCGGGACAGGGGCCTACGAGCAGTACTTC. The genes are TRBV5-1 and TRBJ2-7; 10 bases align to TRBD1. CDR3 length: 15 residues. Trimming took 0 bases from V and 2 from J; bases not matched to a gene: 2. CDR1 SGHRS and CDR2 YFSETQ come from the germline V gene.

CDR3 sequence: CASSLGGTGSEGEKLFF. The CDR3 region has the DNA TGTGCCAGCAGCTTGGGCGGGACAGGGTCGGAAGGTGAAAAACTGTTTTTT. The chain couples TRBV5-4 to TRBJ1-4; 9 bases are shared with TRBD1. In germline, CDR1 is SGHNT, CDR2 YYREEE (reference sequence). The CDR3 sequence is 17 residues long. The junction had 10 bases not matched to a gene; V was cut back by 0 bases and J by 7 bases.

This sequence joins TRBV6-5 and TRBJ2-7; TRBD1 matches 11 bases. V gave up 6 bases and J gave up 6 bases; unmatched junction bases: 10. CDR3 length: 15 residues. Germline values: CDR1 MNHEY, CDR2 SVGAGI. CDR3 DNA: TGTGCCAGCAGCCTCCGGGGGACAGGGGGAAGCGAGCAGTACTTC. Translation gives CASSLRGTGGSEQYF.

This chain connects TRBV7-6 to TRBJ2-7, with TRBD1 matching over 8 bases. The V gene end was trimmed by 5 bases and the J gene end by 4 bases; junction bases not matched to a gene: 7. Germline CDR1 SGHVS, CDR2 FNYEAQ. This CDR3 is 14 amino acids long. The CDR3 loop reads CASSRDRGAYEQYF. CDR3 DNA sequence: TGTGCCAGCAGCCGCGACAGGGGAGCTTACGAGCAGTACTTC.

V is TRBV5-1 and J is TRBJ2-7; D gene ambiguous. V was trimmed by 3 bases and J by 7 bases, leaving 20 bases between them. The CDR3 contains 15 residues. Germline V gene lookup returns CDR1 SGHRS and CDR2 YFSETQ. CDR3 region: CASSSPETVRLEQYF. DNA of the CDR3: TGCGCCAGCAGCTCCCCCGAGACGGTACGTCTAGAGCAGTACTTC.

The chain carries TRBV19 and TRBJ2-7; the D is unclear. V lost 5 bases and J lost 2, with 10 bases in between. Germline V gene lookup returns CDR1 LNHDA and CDR2 SQIVND (reference sequence). The CDR3 runs 13 residues. CDR3 residues: CASSDQAPYEQYF. CDR3 in DNA: TGTGCCAGTAGTGACCAGGCCCCCTACGAGCAGTACTTC.

The V and J genes are TRBV6-6 and TRBJ2-3; TRBD2 matches 11 bases. The germline gives CDR1 MNHNY, CDR2 SVGAGI (reference sequence). This CDR3 spans 16 amino acids. V trimming: 6 bases; J trimming: 5 bases; junction bases outside the gene matches: 10. The CDR3 protein is CASSSGVAGGGDTQYF. The CDR3 nucleotides read TGTGCCAGCAGCTCCGGGGTAGCGGGAGGGGGAGATACGCAGTATTTT.

This sequence joins TRBV25-1 and TRBJ1-5, with no clear D. Between the trimmed V and J ends, which lost 2 bases and 6 bases, there was a span of 11 bases. The CDR3 extends over 14 amino acids. CDR1 MGHDK and CDR2 SYGVNS come from the germline V gene. CDR3 in amino acids: CASSEPGKAQPQHF. The CDR3 DNA reads as TGTGCCAGCAGTGAACCCGGGAAGGCTCAGCCCCAGCATTTT. Together with reference TRBV25-1 and TRBJ1-5, the CDR3 gives the full variable domain: EADIYQTPRYLVIGTGKKITLECSQTMGHDKMYWYQQDPGMELHLIHYSYGVNSTEKGDLSSESTVSRIRTEHFPLTLESARPSHTSQYLCASSEPGKAQPQHFGDGTRLSIL.

As concerns this clone: This sequence may be a read error, since a much larger clone differs from it by one base. This chain connects TRBV27 to TRBJ1-2; a weak D match, TRBD1 (5 bases). The CDR3 loop spans 14 amino acids. The V gene's germline CDR1 is MNHEY and CDR2 SMNVEV (reference sequence). In DNA form, the CDR3 reads TGTGCCAGCAGTTTAGACGGGGCTAACTATGGCCACACCTTC. It translates to CASSLDGANYGHTF.

The rearrangement uses TRBV6-6 and TRBJ1-2; TRBD1 agrees at 8 bases. V dropped 6 bases and J dropped 6; count of bases not matched to a gene: 6. The CDR3 is 13 amino acids. The germline V gene has CDR1 MNHNY and CDR2 SVGAGI (reference sequence). The CDR3 reads CASSHDRGHGYTF. CDR3 coding DNA: TGTGCCAGCAGCCACGACAGGGGCCATGGCTACACCTTC.